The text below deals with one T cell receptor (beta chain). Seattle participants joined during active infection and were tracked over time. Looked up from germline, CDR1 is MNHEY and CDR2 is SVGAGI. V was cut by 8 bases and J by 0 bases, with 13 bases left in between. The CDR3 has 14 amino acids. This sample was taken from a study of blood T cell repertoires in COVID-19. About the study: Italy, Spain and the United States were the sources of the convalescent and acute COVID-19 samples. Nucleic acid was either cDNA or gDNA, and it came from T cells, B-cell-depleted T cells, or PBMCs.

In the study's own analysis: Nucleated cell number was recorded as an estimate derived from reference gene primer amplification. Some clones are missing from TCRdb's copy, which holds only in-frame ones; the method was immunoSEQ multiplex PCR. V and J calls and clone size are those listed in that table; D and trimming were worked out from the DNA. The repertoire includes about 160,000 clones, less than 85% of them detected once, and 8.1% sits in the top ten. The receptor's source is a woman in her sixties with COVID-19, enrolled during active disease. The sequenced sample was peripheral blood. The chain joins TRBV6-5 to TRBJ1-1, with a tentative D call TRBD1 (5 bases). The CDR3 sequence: CASGGLRVNTEAFF. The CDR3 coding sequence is TGTGCCAGCGGGGGACTCAGGGTGAACACTGAAGCTTTCTTT.